This T cell receptor (beta chain) was captured in a study of blood T cell repertoires in COVID-19 (dated by TCRdb to 2019 to 2021). Describing the broader study: The collaborator samples originated in the United States, Italy and Spain and spanned the acute and convalescent phases of COVID-19. The prospective study material was composed of cDNA or gDNA derived from T cells, B-cell-depleted T cells, or PBMCs. The dataset comprised deeply sampled blood TCRbeta repertoires from subjects exposed to, actively infected with, or recovered from COVID-19. The repertoires were made available in a free public database intended to serve as a resource for research on the immune response to SARS-CoV-2. Samples were obtained from the ongoing ImmuneRACE study (first 160 participants) and from over 1,000 subjects provided by 6 global collaborators. Nearly every sample came with metadata listing a de-identified subject ID, COVID-19 status, age in years and sex. HLA class I and class II types, where available, came from metadata supplied by the sample provider rather than from assay-based typing. Summary of the overall study and its limitations: Clinical and demographic metadata were provided uncurated, with the amount varying by source and participant.

V trim: 8 bases; J trim: 4 bases; unmatched bases: 4. The CDR3, from cysteine to phenylalanine, totals 12 residues. Solely the CDR3 DNA is kept, with 36 bases framed from the first base. The immunoSEQ Assay, a bias-controlled multiplex PCR, was used to amplify TCRbeta CDR3 regions from genomic DNA. On the study's bioinformatics: The number of nucleated cells in each sample was estimated by amplification of reference gene primers within the assay. To quantify the absolute abundance of each unique TCRbeta CDR3 rearrangement, sequence reads were collapsed and filtered. For each sample, productive Simpson clonality was calculated by taking the square root of Simpson's diversity index across productive rearrangements. Not all clones reach the TCRdb copy of this immuneACCESS table, which keeps in-frame sequences only. Checked studies attribute under half of the gap to unresolved V genes and leave the rest unexplained. That table furnishes V, J and clone size, whereas the DNA furnished D and trimming. For this sample there are about 220,000 clones; roughly 85% appear just once. Less than 4.5% of the sample lies in the top ten.

Enrolling through a virtual design, the prospective study's participants ranged in age from roughly 18 to 90 years and lived across about two dozen United States geographic areas. In the prospective study, participants were assigned to cohorts based on the clinical history participants reported in a screening survey and a study questionnaire. In the prospective study, mobile phlebotomists collected whole blood, serum and a nasopharyngeal or oropharyngeal swab from each participant. Prospective study participants could optionally give additional blood draws and questionnaires over an approximately two-month period. Before DNA extraction, blood samples from the prospective study were shipped at room temperature or frozen. Remarks on this clone: This receptor's antigen is unknown. The sample holds no much larger clone one base away, and base qualities are not on file.

Material for sequencing was PBMCs or T cells enriched from blood (not recorded which). This receptor chain uses TRBV12-3 or TRBV12-4 and TRBJ2-7, with 8 middle bases fitting TRBD1. The source is a woman between 40 and 55 years old with acute COVID-19. The nucleotide sequence reads as follows: TGTGCCAGCTGCGACAGGGGATACGAGCAGTACTTC. Its translation reads: CASCDRGYEQYF.